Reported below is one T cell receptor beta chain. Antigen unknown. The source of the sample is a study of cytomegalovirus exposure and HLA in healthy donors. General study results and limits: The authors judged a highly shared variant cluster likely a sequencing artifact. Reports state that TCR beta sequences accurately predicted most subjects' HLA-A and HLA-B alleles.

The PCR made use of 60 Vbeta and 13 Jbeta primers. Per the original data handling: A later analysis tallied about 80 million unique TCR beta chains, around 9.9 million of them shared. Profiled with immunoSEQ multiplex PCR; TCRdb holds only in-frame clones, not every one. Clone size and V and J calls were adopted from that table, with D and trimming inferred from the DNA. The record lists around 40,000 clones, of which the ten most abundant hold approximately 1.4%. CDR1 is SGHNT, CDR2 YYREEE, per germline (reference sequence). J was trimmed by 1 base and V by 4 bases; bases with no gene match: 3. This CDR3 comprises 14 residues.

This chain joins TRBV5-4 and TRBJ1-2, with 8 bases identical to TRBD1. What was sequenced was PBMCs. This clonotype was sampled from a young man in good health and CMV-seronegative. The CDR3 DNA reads TGTGCCAGCAGCCCTGGACAGGGTAACTATGGCTACACCTTC. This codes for CASSPGQGNYGYTF.